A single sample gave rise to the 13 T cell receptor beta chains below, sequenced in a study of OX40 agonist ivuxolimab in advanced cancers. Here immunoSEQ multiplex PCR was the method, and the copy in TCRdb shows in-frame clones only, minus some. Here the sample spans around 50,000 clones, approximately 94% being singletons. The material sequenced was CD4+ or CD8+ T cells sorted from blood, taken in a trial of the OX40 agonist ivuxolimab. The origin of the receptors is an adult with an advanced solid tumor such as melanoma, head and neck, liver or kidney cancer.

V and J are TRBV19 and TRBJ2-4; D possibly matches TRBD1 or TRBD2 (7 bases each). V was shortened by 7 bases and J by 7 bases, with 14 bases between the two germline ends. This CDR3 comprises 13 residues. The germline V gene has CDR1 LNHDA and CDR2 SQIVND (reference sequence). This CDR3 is CASTPGGQNIQYF. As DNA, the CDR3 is TGTGCCAGTACCCCGGGGGGACAGAACATTCAGTACTTC.

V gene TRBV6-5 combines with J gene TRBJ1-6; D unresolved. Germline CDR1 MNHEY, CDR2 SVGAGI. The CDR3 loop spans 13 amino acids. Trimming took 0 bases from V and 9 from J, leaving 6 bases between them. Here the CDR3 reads CASSYSAVSPLHF. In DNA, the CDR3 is TGTGCCAGCAGTTACTCGGCGGTTTCACCCCTCCACTTT.

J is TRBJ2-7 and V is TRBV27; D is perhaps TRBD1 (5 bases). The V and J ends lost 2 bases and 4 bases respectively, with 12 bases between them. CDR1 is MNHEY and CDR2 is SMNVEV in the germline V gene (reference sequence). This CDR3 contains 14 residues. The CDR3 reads CASSLRGVGYEQYF. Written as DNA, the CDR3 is TGTGCCAGCAGTTTAAGGGGCGTGGGTTACGAGCAGTACTTC.

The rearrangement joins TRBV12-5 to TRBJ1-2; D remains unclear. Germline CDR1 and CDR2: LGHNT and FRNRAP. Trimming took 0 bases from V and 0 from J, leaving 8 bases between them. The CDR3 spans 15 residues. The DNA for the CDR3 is TGTGCTAGTGGTTTGGTTGCCAGGCCTAACTATGGCTACACCTTC. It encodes CASGLVARPNYGYTF.

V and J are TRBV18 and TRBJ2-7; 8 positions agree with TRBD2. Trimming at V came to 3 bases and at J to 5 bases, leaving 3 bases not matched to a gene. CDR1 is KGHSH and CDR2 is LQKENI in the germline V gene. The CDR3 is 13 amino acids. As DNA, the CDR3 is TGTGCCAGCTCACCGAGCGGGAGTCACGAGCAGTACTTC. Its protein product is CASSPSGSHEQYF.

This CDR3 is CASSEITGLTSPYNEQFF. DNA for the CDR3: TGTGCCAGCAGTGAAATCACAGGGCTTACTAGCCCCTACAATGAGCAGTTCTTC. The rearrangement uses TRBV6-1 and TRBJ2-1; D may be TRBD1 or TRBD2 (6 bases each). The CDR3 extends over 18 amino acids. Germline V CDR1 and CDR2: MNHNS, SASEGT. The ends were cut back, 2 bases at V and 2 bases at J, with 19 bases in the middle.

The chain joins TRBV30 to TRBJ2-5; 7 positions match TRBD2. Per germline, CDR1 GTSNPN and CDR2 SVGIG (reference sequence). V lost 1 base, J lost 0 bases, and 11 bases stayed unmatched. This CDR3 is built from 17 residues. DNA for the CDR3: TGTGCCTGGAGTGACCCCCTATACCTAGCGGACCAAGAGACCCAGTACTTC. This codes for CAWSDPLYLADQETQYF.

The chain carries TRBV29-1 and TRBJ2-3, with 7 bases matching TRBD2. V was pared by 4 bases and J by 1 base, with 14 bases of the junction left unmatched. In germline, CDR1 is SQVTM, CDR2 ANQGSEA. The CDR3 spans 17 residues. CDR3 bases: TGCAGCGTTGTGGGCGGGAGTCGCGAGGGTGGCACAGATACGCAGTATTTT. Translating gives CSVVGGSREGGTDTQYF.

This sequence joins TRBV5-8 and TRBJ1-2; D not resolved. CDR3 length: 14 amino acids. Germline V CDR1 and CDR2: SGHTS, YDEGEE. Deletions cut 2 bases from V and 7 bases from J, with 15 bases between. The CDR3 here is CASSFRHLGGGYTF. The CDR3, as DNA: TGTGCCAGCAGCTTTAGACACCTCGGCGGTGGCTACACCTTC. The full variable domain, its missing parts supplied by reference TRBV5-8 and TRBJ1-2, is EAGVTQSPTHLIKTRGQQATLRCSPISGHTSVYWYQQALGLGLQFLLWYDEGEERNRGNFPPRFSGRQFPNYSSELNVNALELEDSALYLCASSFRHLGGGYTFGSGTRLTVV.

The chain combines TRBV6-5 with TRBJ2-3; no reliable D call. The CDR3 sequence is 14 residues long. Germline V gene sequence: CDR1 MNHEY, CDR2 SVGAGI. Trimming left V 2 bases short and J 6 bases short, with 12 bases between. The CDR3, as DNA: TGTGCCAGCAGTTACCACCCGACCGGGGATACGCAGTATTTT. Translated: CASSYHPTGDTQYF.

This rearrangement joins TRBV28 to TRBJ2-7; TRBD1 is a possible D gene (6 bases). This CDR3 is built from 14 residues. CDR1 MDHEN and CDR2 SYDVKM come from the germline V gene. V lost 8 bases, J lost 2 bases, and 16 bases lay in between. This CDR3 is CASLESDRAYEQYF. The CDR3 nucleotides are TGTGCCAGCTTAGAATCGGACAGAGCCTACGAGCAGTACTTC.

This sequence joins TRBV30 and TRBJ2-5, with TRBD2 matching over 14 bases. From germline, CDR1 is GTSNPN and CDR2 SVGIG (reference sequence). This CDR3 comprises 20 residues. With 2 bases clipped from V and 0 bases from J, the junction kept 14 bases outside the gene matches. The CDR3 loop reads CAWSPTLPTSGREYQETQYF. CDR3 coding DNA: TGTGCCTGGAGTCCCACCCTCCCGACTAGCGGGAGGGAGTACCAAGAGACCCAGTACTTC. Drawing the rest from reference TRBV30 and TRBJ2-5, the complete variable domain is SQTIHQWPATLVQPVGSPLSLECTVEGTSNPNLYWYRQAAGRGLQLLFYSVGIGQISSEVPQNLSASRPQDRQFILSSKKLLLSDSGFYLCAWSPTLPTSGREYQETQYFGPGTRLLVL.

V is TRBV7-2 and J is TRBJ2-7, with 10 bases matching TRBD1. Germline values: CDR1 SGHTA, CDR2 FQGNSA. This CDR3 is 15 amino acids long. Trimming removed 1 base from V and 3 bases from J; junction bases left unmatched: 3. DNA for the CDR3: TGTGCCAGCAGCTTAGAGGACAGGGGGTACTACGAGCAGTACTTC. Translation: CASSLEDRGYYEQYF.